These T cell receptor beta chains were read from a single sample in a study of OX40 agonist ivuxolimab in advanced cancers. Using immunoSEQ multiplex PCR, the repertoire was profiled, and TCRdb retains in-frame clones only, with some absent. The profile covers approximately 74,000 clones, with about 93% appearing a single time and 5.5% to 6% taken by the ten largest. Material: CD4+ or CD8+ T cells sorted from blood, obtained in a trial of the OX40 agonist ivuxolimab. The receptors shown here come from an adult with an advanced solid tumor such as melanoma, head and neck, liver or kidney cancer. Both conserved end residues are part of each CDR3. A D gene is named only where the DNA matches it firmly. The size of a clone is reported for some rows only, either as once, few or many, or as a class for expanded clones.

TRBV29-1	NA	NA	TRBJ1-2	CSVETSGRGGYTF	TGCAGCGTTGAAACGTCTGGGAGGGGCGGCTACACCTTC
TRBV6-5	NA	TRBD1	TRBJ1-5	CASSADRVLRQPQHF	TGTGCCAGCAGTGCGGACAGGGTACTGCGACAGCCCCAGCATTTT
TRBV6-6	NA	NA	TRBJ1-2	CASSYTGAYGYTF	TGTGCCAGCAGTTACACCGGGGCCTATGGCTACACCTTC
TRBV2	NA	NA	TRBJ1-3	CASSGLPSWSSGNTIYF	TGTGCCAGCAGTGGCCTTCCTTCGTGGAGCTCTGGAAACACCATATATTTT
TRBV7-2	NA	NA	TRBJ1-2	CASSLVGNNNYGYTF	TGTGCCAGCAGCTTAGTAGGGAATAATAACTATGGCTACACCTTC
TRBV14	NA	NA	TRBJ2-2	CASSLLESAGELFF	TGTGCCAGCAGCCTATTGGAGTCAGCCGGGGAGCTGTTTTTT
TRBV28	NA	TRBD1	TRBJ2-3	CASSPYRGSTDTQYF	TGTGCCAGCAGCCCCTACAGGGGAAGCACAGATACGCAGTATTTT
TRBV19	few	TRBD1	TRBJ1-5	CASSSAFHDRVSQPQHF	TGTGCCAGTAGCTCCGCGTTCCACGACAGGGTGAGCCAGCCCCAGCATTTT
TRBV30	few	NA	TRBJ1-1	CAWASLGTEAFF	TGTGCCTGGGCCAGTTTGGGCACTGAAGCTTTCTTT
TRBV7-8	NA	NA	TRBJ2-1	CASSLQVSPEQFF	TGTGCCAGCAGCCTGCAAGTCTCCCCTGAGCAGTTCTTC
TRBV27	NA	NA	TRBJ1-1	CASTGNLGLLNTEAFF	TGTGCCAGCACCGGGAATCTAGGGCTATTGAACACTGAAGCTTTCTTT
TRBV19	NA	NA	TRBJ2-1	CASSIGENEQFF	TGTGCCAGTAGTATAGGGGAGAATGAGCAGTTCTTC
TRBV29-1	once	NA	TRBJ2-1	CSVEENGNEQFF	TGCAGCGTTGAAGAAAACGGCAATGAGCAGTTCTTC
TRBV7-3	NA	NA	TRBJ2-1	CASSLKGGAVYNEQFF	TGTGCCAGCAGCTTAAAGGGGGGAGCGGTCTACAATGAGCAGTTCTTC
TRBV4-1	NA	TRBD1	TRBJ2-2	CASSQVVGGTGSTGELFF	TGCGCCAGCAGCCAAGTGGTTGGCGGGACAGGGAGCACCGGGGAGCTGTTTTTT
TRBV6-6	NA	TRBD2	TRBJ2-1	CASSQFAGVDEQFF	TGTGCCAGCAGTCAATTCGCGGGAGTCGATGAGCAGTTCTTC
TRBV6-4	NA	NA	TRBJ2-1	CASSDFSGGEQFF	TGTGCCAGCAGTGACTTTTCTGGAGGTGAGCAGTTCTTC
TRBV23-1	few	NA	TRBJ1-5	CASLQGPHQPQHF	TGCGCCAGCCTCCAGGGACCCCATCAGCCCCAGCATTTT
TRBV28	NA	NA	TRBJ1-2	CASSLSPSVHYGYTF	TGTGCCAGCAGTTTATCCCCCTCTGTTCATTATGGCTACACCTTC
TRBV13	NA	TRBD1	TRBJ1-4	CASSPAGQGAREKLFF	TGTGCCAGCAGCCCCGCGGGGCAGGGGGCAAGAGAAAAACTGTTTTTT
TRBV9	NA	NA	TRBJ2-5	CASSVFDRGGETQYF	TGTGCCAGCAGCGTGTTTGACAGAGGGGGAGAGACCCAGTACTTC
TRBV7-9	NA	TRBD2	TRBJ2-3	CASSSPLALAGDTDTQYF	TGTGCCAGCAGCTCCCCCTTGGCGCTAGCGGGAGACACAGATACGCAGTATTTT
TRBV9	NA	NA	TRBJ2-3	CASSVGGMIDTQYF	TGTGCCAGCAGCGTAGGGGGCATGATAGATACGCAGTATTTT
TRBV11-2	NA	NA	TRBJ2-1	CASSLDLKRSSYNEQFF	TGTGCCAGCAGCTTAGATCTAAAACGGAGCTCCTACAATGAGCAGTTCTTC
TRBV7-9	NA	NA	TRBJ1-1	CASSGGPEAFF	TGTGCCAGCAGCGGAGGACCTGAAGCTTTCTTT
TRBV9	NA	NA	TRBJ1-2	CASSVSGPPYGYTF	TGTGCCAGCAGCGTATCAGGGCCCCCCTATGGCTACACCTTC
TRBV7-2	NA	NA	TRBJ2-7	CASSLSSEQYF	TGTGCCAGCAGCTTATCCTCCGAGCAGTACTTC
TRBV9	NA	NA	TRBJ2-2	CASSVASGELFF	TGTGCCAGCAGCGTGGCGTCTGGGGAGCTGTTTTTT
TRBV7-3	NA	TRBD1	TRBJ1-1	CASSLGQGYTEAFF	TGTGCCAGCAGCTTGGGACAGGGATACACTGAAGCTTTCTTT
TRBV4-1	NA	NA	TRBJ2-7	CASSQDVRDEQYF	TGCGCCAGCAGCCAAGACGTGCGGGACGAGCAGTACTTC
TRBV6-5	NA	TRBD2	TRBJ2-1	CASSLSGRGYYEQFF	TGTGCCAGCAGTTTAAGCGGGAGAGGGTATTATGAGCAGTTCTTC
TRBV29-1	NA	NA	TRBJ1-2	CSVEDRGGGYTF	TGCAGCGTTGAAGACAGGGGTGGTGGCTACACCTTC
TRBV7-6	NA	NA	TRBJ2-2	CASSLRGVSTGELFF	TGTGCCAGCAGCTTAAGGGGGGTGAGCACCGGGGAGCTGTTTTTT
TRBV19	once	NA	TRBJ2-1	CASSEGGTYNEQFF	TGTGCCAGTAGTGAGGGGGGAACCTACAATGAGCAGTTCTTC
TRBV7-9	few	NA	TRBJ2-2	CASRKDTSTGELFF	TGTGCCAGCAGAAAAGACACGAGCACCGGGGAGCTGTTTTTT
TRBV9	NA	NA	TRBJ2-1	CASSPIAGTRDEQFF	TGTGCCAGCAGCCCGATAGCAGGAACACGGGATGAGCAGTTCTTC
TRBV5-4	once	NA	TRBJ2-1	CASRFTTHHEQFF	TGTGCCAGCAGGTTTACGACTCACCATGAGCAGTTCTTC
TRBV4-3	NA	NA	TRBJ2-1	CASSQESYPFYNEQFF	TGCGCCAGCAGCCAAGAGTCGTACCCTTTTTACAATGAGCAGTTCTTC
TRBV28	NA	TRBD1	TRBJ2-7	CASRTGTVTYEQYF	TGTGCCAGCAGGACCGGGACAGTTACCTACGAGCAGTACTTC
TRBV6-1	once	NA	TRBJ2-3	CASSTSSADTQYF	TGTGCCAGCAGCACTAGTAGCGCAGATACGCAGTATTTT
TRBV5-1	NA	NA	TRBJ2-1	CASSHEEGYSYNEQFF	TGCGCCAGCAGCCACGAGGAGGGGTACTCCTACAATGAGCAGTTCTTC
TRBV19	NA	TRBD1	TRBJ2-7	CASSWDRGYEQYF	TGTGCCAGCTCCTGGGACAGGGGATACGAGCAGTACTTC
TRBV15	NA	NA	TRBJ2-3	CATSRDRAGNTDTQYF	TGTGCCACCAGCAGAGATCGAGCGGGTAACACAGATACGCAGTATTTT
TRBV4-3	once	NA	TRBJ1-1	CASSQDRGGYLRNTEAFF	TGCGCCAGCAGCCAAGATCGCGGGGGGTACCTAAGGAACACTGAAGCTTTCTTT
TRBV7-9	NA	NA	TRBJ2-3	CASSLVLTDTQYF	TGTGCCAGCAGCTTAGTTCTCACAGATACGCAGTATTTT
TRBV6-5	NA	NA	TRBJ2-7	CASSSPGPGTYEQYF	TGTGCCAGCAGTTCCCCGGGACCGGGCACCTACGAGCAGTACTTC
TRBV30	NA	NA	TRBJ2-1	CAWSVGAGARFDEQFF	TGTGCCTGGAGTGTTGGGGCGGGGGCCCGTTTTGATGAGCAGTTCTTC
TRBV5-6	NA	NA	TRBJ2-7	CASSLDRDYEQYF	TGTGCCAGCAGCTTGGACAGGGACTACGAGCAGTACTTC
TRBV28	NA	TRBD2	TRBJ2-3	CASSLGRLAGGTVLADTQYF	TGTGCCAGCAGTTTAGGCCGGCTAGCGGGAGGTACAGTGTTGGCAGATACGCAGTATTTT
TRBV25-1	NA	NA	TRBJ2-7	CASSDHTPPRYEQYF	TGTGCCAGCAGTGACCACACCCCCCCCCGCTACGAGCAGTACTTC
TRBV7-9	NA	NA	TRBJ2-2	CASSSTNVGTGELFF	TGTGCCAGCAGCTCTACCAACGTTGGAACCGGGGAGCTGTTTTTT
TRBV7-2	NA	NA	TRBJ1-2	CASSSGTLSYGYTF	TGTGCCAGCAGCTCAGGGACATTAAGCTATGGCTACACCTTC
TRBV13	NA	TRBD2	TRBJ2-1	CASSLGPSGSVEQFF	TGTGCCAGCAGCTTAGGCCCTAGCGGGAGTGTGGAGCAGTTCTTC
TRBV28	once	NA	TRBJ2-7	CASSLAQDLSEQYF	TGTGCCAGCAGTTTGGCACAGGACCTTTCCGAGCAGTACTTC
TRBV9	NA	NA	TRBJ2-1	CASSVAGISYNEQFF	TGTGCCAGCAGCGTAGCTGGAATTTCCTACAATGAGCAGTTCTTC
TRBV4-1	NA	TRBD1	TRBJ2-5	CASSPRPGTGRVTQYF	TGCGCCAGCAGCCCTCGGCCCGGGACAGGCCGGGTGACCCAGTACTTC
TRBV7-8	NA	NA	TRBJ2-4	CASSLGQGLFAKNIQYF	TGTGCCAGCAGCTTAGGGCAGGGCCTCTTCGCCAAAAACATTCAGTACTTC
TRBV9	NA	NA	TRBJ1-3	CASSVVSSGNTIYF	TGTGCCAGCAGCGTAGTGTCCTCTGGAAACACCATATATTTT
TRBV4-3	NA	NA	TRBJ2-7	CASSQDRDINSYEQYF	TGCGCCAGCAGCCAAGATCGGGACATAAACTCCTACGAGCAGTACTTC
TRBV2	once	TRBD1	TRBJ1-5	CASKRRGQGPNQPQHF	TGTGCCAGCAAGCGACGGGGACAGGGCCCCAATCAGCCCCAGCATTTT